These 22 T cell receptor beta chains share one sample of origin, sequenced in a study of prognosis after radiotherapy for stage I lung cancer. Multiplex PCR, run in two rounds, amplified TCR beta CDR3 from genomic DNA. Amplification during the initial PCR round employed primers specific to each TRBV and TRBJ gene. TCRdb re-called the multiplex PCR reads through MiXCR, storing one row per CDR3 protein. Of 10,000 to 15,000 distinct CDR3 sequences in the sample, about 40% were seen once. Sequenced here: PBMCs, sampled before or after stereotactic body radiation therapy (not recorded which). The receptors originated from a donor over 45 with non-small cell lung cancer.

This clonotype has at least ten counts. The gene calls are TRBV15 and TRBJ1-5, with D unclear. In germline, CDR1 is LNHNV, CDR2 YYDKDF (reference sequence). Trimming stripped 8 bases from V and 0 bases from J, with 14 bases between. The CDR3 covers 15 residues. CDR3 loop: CATRLDRISNQPQHF. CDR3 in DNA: TGTGCCACCCGGCTCGACCGGATTAGCAATCAGCCCCAGCATTTT.

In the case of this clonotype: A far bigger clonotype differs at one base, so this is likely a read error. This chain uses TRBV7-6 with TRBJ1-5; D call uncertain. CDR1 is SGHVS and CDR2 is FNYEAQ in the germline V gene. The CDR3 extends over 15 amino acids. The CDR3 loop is CASSEDDQPRRPHHF. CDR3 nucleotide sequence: TGTGCCAGCAGTGAAGATGACCAACCCAGGCGGCCCCATCATTTT.

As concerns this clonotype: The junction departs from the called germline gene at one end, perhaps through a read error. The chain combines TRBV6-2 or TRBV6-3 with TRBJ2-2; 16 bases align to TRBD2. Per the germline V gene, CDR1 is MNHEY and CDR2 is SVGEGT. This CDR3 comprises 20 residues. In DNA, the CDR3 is TGTGCCAGCAGCAACTCTGGGACTAGCGGGGGGGCCGCTTGGGCCGGTGAGCTGTTTTTT. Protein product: CASSNSGTSGGAAWAGELFF.

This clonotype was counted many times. CDR3 DNA sequence: TGCGCCAGCAGTGAGCGGCAGGGGTACATGGGTGAAAAACTGTTTTTT. It translates to CASSERQGYMGEKLFF. The V and J genes are TRBV10-2 and TRBJ1-4, with D perhaps TRBD1 (6 bases). The CDR3 loop spans 16 amino acids. The germline V gene has CDR1 WSHSY and CDR2 SAAADI. The V gene lost 2 bases and the J gene lost 7 bases, with 17 bases spanning the gap.

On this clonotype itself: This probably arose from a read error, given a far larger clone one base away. The chain's CDR3 is CANSLERVSEQYF. In DNA, the CDR3 is TGTGCCAACAGCTTAGAACGGGTCTCCGAGCAGTACTTC. The chain links TRBV7-9 to TRBJ2-7; D gene unclear. CDR3 length equals 13 residues. Germline V gene sequence: CDR1 SEHNR, CDR2 FQNEAQ (reference sequence).

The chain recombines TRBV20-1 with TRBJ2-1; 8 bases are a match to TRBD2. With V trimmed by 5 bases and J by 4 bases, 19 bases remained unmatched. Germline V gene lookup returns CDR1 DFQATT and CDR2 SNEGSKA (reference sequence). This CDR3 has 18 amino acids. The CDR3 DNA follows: TGCAGTGCTGACGGGGGCCTAGCGGGCGGTCGTAATTACAATGAGCAGTTCTTC. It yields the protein CSADGGLAGGRNYNEQFF.

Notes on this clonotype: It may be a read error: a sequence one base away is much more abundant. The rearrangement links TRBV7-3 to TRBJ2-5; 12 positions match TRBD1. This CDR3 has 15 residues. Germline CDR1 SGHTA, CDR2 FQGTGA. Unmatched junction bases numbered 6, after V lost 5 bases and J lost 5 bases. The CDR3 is CASSTGTGGVETQYF. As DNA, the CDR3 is TGTGCCAGCAGCACCGGGACAGGGGGCGTGGAGACCCAGTACTTC.

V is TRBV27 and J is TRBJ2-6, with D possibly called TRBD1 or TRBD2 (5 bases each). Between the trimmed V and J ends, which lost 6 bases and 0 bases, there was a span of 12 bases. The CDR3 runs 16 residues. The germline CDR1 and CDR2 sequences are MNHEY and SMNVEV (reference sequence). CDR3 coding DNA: TGTGCCAGCAGCCGGGACGGGCTCTCTGGGGCCAACGTCCTGACTTTC. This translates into CASSRDGLSGANVLTF.

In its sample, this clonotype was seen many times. The CDR3 sequence: CASSFMEKRYAEQYF. CDR3 DNA: TGTGCCAGCAGTTTTATGGAAAAAAGGTACGCCGAGCAGTACTTC. The chain has TRBV12-3 or TRBV12-4 and TRBJ2-7; unclear D gene. This CDR3 has 15 residues. V was trimmed by 3 bases and J by 6 bases, leaving 18 bases between them.

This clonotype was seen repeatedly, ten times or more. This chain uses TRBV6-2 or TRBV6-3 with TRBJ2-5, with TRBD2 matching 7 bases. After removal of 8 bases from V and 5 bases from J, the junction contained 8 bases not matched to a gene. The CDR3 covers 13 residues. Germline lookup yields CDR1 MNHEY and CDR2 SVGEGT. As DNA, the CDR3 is TGTGCCAGCGTCTGGGGGGGTGCCGAGACCCAGTACTTC. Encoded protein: CASVWGGAETQYF.

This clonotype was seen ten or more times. CDR3 nucleotide sequence: TGCGCCAGCAGTCGTCTAGCGGGAGAGGACGAGCAGTACTTC. Translating it yields CASSRLAGEDEQYF. The V and J genes are TRBV5-1 and TRBJ2-7, with 10 bases matching TRBD2. V gave up 5 bases and J gave up 5 bases; unmatched junction bases: 7. CDR3 length: 14 residues. Germline assignment: CDR1 SGHRS and CDR2 YFSETQ.

This CDR3 reads CASSTGTGVTEAFF. DNA for the CDR3: TGCGCCAGCAGCACCGGGACAGGGGTAACTGAAGCTTTCTTT. The rearrangement uses TRBV5-1 and TRBJ1-1; 10 bases align to TRBD1. The CDR3 spans 14 residues. The J segment lost 5 bases and the V segment lost 4 bases, leaving 5 bases of the junction unmatched. Germline V gene sequence: CDR1 SGHRS, CDR2 YFSETQ. The full variable domain, in which reference TRBV5-1 and TRBJ1-1 provide the parts outside the CDR3, is KAGVTQTPRYLIKTRGQQVTLSCSPISGHRSVSWYQQTPGQGLQFLFEYFSETQRNKGNFPGRFSGRQFSNSRSEMNVSTLELGDSALYLCASSTGTGVTEAFFGQGTRLTVV.

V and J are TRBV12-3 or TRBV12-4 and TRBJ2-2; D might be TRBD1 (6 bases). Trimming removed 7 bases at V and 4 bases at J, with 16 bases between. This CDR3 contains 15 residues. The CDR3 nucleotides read TGTGCCAGCACCTGGACAGCCCTCGTCACCGGGGAGCTGTTTTTT. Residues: CASTWTALVTGELFF.

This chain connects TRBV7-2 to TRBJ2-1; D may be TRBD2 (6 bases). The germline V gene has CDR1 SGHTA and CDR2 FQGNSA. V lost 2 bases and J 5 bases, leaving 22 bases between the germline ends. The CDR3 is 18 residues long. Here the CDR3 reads CASSLYLGVTRGHNEQFF. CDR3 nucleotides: TGTGCCAGCAGCTTATATTTGGGTGTGACTAGAGGGCACAATGAGCAGTTCTTC.

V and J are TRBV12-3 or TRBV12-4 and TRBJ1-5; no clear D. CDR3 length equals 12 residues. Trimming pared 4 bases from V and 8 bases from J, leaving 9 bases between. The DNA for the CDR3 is TGTGCCAGCAGTTCTGTTGGGGAGCCCCAGCATTTT. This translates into CASSSVGEPQHF.

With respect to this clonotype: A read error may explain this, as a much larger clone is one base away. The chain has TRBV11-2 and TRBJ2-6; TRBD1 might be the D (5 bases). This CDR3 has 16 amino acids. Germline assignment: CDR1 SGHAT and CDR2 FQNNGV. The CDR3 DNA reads TGTGCCAGCAGTTATGGGATTGACTCTGGGGCCAACGTCCTGATTTTC. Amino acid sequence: CASSYGIDSGANVLIF.

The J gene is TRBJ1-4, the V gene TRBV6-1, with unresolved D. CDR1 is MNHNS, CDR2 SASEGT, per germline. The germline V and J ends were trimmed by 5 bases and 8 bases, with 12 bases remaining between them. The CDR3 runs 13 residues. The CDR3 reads CASSLRPEEKLFF. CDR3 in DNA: TGTGCCAGCAGTCTTCGGCCTGAGGAAAAACTGTTTTTT.

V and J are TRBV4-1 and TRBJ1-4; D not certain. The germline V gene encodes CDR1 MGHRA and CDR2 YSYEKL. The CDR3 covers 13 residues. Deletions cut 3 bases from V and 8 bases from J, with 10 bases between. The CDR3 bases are TGCGCCAGCAGCCAGGCTAGGAGAGAAAAACTGTTTTTT. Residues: CASSQARREKLFF.

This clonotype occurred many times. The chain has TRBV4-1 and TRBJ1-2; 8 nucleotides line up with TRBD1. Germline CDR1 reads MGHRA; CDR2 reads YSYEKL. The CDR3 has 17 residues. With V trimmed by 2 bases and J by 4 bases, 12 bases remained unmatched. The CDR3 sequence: CASSQRTGPRKSYGYTF. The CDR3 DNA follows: TGCGCCAGCAGCCAAAGGACAGGGCCACGAAAATCCTATGGCTACACCTTC.

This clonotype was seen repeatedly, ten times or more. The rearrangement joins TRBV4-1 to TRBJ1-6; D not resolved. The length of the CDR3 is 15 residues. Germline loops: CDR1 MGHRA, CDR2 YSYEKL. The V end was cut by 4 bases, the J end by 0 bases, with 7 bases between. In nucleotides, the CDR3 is TGCGCCAGCAGCCCCAGCGGCTCCTATAATTCACCCCTCCACTTT. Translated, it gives CASSPSGSYNSPLHF.

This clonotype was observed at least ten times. CDR3 amino acids: CASTTGGLPSGYTF. The DNA of the CDR3 is TGTGCCAGCACTACAGGGGGCTTACCATCGGGCTACACCTTC. J is TRBJ1-2 and V is TRBV28; 9 bases map to TRBD1. Unmatched junction bases numbered 11, after V lost 7 bases and J lost 8 bases. The CDR3 totals 14 residues. Germline CDR1 is MDHEN and CDR2 is SYDVKM.

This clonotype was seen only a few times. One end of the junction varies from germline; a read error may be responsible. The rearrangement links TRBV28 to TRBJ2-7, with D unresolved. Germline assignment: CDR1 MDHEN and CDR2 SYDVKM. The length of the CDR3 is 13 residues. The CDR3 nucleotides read TGTGCCAGCAGCTTCCGGCCCTCCCACGAGCAGTACTTC. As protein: CASSFRPSHEQYF.